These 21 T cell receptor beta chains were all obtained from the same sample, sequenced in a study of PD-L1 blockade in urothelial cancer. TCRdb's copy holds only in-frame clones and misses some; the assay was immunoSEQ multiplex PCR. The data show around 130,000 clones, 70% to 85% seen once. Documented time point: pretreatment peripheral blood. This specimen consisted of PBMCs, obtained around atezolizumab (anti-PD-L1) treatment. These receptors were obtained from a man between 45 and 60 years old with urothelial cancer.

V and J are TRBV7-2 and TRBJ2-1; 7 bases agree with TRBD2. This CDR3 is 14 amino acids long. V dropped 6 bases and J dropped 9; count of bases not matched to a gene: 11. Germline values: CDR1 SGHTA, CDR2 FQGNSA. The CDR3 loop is CASRQLAGVLEQFF. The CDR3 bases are TGTGCCAGCAGACAACTTGCGGGAGTTCTTGAGCAGTTCTTC.

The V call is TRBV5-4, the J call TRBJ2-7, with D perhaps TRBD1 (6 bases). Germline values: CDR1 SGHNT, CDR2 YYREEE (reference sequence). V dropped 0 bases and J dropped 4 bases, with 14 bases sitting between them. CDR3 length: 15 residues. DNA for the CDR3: TGTGCCAGCAGCTTGGTAGGGCAGGGGATGTACGAGCAGTACTTC. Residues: CASSLVGQGMYEQYF.

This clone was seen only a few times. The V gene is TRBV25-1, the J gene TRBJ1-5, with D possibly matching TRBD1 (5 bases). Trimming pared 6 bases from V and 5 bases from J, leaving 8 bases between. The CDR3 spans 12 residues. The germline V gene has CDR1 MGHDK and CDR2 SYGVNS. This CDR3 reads CASRWGDQPQHF. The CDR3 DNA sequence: TGTGCCAGCAGGTGGGGGGATCAGCCCCAGCATTTT. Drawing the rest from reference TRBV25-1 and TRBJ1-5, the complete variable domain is EADIYQTPRYLVIGTGKKITLECSQTMGHDKMYWYQQDPGMELHLIHYSYGVNSTEKGDLSSESTVSRIRTEHFPLTLESARPSHTSQYLCASRWGDQPQHFGDGTRLSIL.

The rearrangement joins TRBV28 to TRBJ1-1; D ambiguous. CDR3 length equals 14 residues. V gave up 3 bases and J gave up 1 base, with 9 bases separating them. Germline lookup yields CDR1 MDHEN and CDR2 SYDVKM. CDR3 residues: CASSLRRPNTEAFF. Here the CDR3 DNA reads TGTGCCAGCAGTTTGAGGCGGCCGAACACTGAAGCTTTCTTT.

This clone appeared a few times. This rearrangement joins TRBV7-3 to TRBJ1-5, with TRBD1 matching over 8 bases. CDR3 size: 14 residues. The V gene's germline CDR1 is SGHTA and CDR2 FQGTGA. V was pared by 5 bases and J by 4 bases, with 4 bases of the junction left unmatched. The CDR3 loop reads CASSPQGGNQPQHF. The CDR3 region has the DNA TGTGCCAGCAGCCCACAGGGGGGTAATCAGCCCCAGCATTTT.

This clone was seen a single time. The CDR3 sequence is CASSSGTGGYEQYF. In DNA form, the CDR3 reads TGCGCCAGCAGCTCGGGGACAGGTGGGTACGAGCAGTACTTC. The rearrangement uses TRBV5-1 and TRBJ2-7, with 8 bases matching TRBD1. This CDR3 has 14 amino acids. CDR1 is SGHRS and CDR2 is YFSETQ in the germline V gene. V shed 3 bases and J 4 bases; nucleotides not matched to a gene: 6.

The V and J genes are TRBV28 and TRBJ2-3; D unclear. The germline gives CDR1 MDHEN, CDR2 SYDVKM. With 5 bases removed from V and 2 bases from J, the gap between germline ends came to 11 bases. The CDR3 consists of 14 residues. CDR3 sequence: CASSDYRTTDTQYF. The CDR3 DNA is TGTGCCAGCAGTGATTACAGAACCACAGATACGCAGTATTTT.

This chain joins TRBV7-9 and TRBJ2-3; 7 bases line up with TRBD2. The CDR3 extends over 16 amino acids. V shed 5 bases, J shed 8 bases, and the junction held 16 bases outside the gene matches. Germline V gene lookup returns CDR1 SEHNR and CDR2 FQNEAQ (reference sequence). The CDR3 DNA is TGTGCCAGCAGCCCCGCTAGCGGCTCCCCCAGACTTACGCAGTATTTT. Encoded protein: CASSPASGSPRLTQYF.

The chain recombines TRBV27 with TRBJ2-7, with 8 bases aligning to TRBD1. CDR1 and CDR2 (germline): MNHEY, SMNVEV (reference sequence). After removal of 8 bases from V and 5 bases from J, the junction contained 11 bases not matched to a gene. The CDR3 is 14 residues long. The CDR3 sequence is CASGRTGLYNEQYF. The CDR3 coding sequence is TGTGCCAGCGGGAGGACAGGGTTGTATAACGAGCAGTACTTC.

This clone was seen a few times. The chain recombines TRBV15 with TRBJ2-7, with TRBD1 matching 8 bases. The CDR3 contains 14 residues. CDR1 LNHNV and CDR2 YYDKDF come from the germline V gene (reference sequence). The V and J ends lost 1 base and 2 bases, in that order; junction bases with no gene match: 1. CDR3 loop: CATSRVQGAYEQYF. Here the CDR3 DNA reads TGTGCCACCAGCAGAGTACAGGGGGCCTACGAGCAGTACTTC.

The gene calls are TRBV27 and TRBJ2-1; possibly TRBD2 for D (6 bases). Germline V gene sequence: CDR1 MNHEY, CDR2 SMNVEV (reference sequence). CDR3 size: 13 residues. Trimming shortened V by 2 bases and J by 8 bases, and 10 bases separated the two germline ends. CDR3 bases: TGTGCCAGCAGTTTAGCGGGACCTCATGAGCAGTTCTTC. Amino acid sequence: CASSLAGPHEQFF.

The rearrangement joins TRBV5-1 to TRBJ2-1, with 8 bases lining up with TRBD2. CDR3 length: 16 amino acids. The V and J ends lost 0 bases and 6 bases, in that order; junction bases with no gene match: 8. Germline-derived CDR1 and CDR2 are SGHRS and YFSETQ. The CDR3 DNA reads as TGCGCCAGCAGCTTGGCGAAGCGGGAGTGGTTCAATGAGCAGTTCTTC. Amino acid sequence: CASSLAKREWFNEQFF. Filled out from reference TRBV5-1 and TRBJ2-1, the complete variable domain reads KAGVTQTPRYLIKTRGQQVTLSCSPISGHRSVSWYQQTPGQGLQFLFEYFSETQRNKGNFPGRFSGRQFSNSRSEMNVSTLELGDSALYLCASSLAKREWFNEQFFGPGTRLTVL.

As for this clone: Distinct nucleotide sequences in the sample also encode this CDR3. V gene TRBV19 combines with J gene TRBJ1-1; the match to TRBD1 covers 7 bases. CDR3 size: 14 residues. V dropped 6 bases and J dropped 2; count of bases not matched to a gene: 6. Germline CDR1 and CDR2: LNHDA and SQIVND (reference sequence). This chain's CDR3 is CASRRQGRNTEAFF. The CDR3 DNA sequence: TGTGCCAGTAGGCGACAGGGACGAAACACTGAAGCTTTCTTT.

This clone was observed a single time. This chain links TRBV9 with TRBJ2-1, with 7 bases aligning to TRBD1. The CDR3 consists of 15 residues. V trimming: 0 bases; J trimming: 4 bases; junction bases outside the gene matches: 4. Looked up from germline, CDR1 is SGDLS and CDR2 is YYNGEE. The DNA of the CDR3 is TGTGCCAGCAGCGTAGGAGGACAGGCTTACAATGAGCAGTTCTTC. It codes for CASSVGGQAYNEQFF.

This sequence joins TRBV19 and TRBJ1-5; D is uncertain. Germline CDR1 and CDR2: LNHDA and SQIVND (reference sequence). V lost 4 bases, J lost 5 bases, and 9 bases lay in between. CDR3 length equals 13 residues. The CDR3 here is CASSTRGHQPQHF. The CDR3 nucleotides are TGTGCCAGTAGTACGAGAGGTCATCAGCCCCAGCATTTT.

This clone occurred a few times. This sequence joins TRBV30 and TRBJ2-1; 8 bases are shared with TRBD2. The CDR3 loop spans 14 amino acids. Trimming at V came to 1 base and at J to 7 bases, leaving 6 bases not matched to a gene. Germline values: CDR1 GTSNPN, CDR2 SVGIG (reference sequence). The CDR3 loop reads CAWSGNGRGNEQFF. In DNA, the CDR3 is TGTGCCTGGAGTGGAAACGGGAGGGGTAATGAGCAGTTCTTC.

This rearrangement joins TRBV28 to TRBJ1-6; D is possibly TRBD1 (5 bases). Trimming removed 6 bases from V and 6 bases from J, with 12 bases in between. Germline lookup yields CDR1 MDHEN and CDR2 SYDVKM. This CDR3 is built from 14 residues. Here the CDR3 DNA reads TGTGCCAGCAGAAGGCCAGGGATTAATTCACCCCTCCACTTT. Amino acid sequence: CASRRPGINSPLHF.

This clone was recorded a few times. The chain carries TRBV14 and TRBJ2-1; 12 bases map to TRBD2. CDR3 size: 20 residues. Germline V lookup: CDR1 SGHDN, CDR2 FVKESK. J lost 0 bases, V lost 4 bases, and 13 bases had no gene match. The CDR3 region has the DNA TGTGCCAGCAGCCCTACTAGCGGGAGGACCTTTTATAACTCCTACAATGAGCAGTTCTTC. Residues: CASSPTSGRTFYNSYNEQFF.

For the CDR3, the DNA is TGTGCCAGCAGGACAGGGGGTAATGAAAAACTGTTTTTT. Its protein product is CASRTGGNEKLFF. The chain has TRBV6-7 and TRBJ1-4, with TRBD1 matching 9 bases. TRBV6-7 is an ORF, with its function uncertain. CDR3 length: 13 residues. V lost 6 bases and J lost 4; bases outside the gene matches: 0.

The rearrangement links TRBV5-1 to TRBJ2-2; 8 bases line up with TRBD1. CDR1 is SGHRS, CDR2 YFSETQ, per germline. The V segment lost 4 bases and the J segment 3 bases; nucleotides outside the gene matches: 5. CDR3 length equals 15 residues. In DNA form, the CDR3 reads TGCGCCAGCAGCCAAGGACAGGGTTACACCGGGGAGCTGTTTTTT. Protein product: CASSQGQGYTGELFF. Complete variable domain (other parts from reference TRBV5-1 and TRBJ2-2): KAGVTQTPRYLIKTRGQQVTLSCSPISGHRSVSWYQQTPGQGLQFLFEYFSETQRNKGNFPGRFSGRQFSNSRSEMNVSTLELGDSALYLCASSQGQGYTGELFFGEGSRLTVL.

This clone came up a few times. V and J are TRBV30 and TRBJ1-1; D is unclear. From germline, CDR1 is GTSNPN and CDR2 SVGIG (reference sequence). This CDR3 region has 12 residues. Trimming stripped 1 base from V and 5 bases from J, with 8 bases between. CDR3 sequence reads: CAWSGASTEAFF. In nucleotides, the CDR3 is TGTGCCTGGAGTGGGGCGAGTACTGAAGCTTTCTTT.